The clone carrying this TCR beta chain has a single count. Its antigen remains unidentified. The data were taken from a study of multiple sclerosis patients with progressive multifocal leukoencephalopathy. The study's findings and limits: Preferential TRBV-TRBJ pairings or common gene usage were not detected at PML.

The table came from immunoSEQ multiplex PCR; TCRdb's copy has only in-frame clones and leaves some out. Of about 31,000 clones detected, roughly 86% appear once; the ten largest clones hold about 6.1%. The time point was: time of PML onset. Between roughly 16 and 60 months of natalizumab therapy passed before PML developed in these natalizumab-treated patients. T3 refers to blood collected at the onset of PML. The source is a woman aged 40 to 49 with progressive multifocal leukoencephalopathy. Here the sequenced sample was PBMCs, taken from a patient treated with natalizumab.

CDR3 residues: CASSPSSRGGHTF. The CDR3 DNA reads as TGTGCCAGCAGCCCCTCATCCCGGGGCGGCCACACCTTC. The chain recombines TRBV7-2 with TRBJ1-2; possibly TRBD1 for D (5 bases). Per germline, CDR1 SGHTA and CDR2 FQGNSA. The V end was cut by 5 bases, the J end by 12 bases, with 19 bases between. This CDR3 spans 13 amino acids.